The rows below give T cell receptor beta chains drawn from one sample of a study of T cell responses to AZD1222 COVID-19 vaccine. Profiling relied on immunoSEQ multiplex PCR, and the TCRdb table lists in-frame clones only, not all of them. In the table there are about 110,000 clones, 80% to 95% of which are singletons. The specimen comprised peripheral blood, sampled 28 days after the second AZD1222 dose. These receptors all come from an adult who received the AZD1222 COVID-19 vaccine. Both conserved end residues are part of each CDR3.

j_call: TRBJ1-6; cdr3_length: 13; v_call: TRBV2; cdr3_aa: CASGTGGNSPLHF
j_call: TRBJ2-2; cdr3_length: 14; v_call: TRBV5-8; cdr3_aa: CASRAQGRTGELFF
j_call: TRBJ2-1; cdr3_length: 18; v_call: TRBV28; cdr3_aa: CASIPRLGPAGTYNEQFF
j_call: TRBJ1-1; cdr3_length: 13; v_call: TRBV27; cdr3_aa: CASSKKANTEAFF
j_call: TRBJ1-3; cdr3_length: 16; v_call: TRBV7-2; cdr3_aa: CASSLEGQLSGNTIYF
j_call: TRBJ1-2; cdr3_length: 14; v_call: TRBV18; cdr3_aa: CASSPGGDNYGYTF
j_call: TRBJ2-7; cdr3_length: 11; v_call: TRBV2; cdr3_aa: CARGGAYEQYF
j_call: TRBJ2-3; cdr3_length: 16; v_call: TRBV9; cdr3_aa: CASSVVEGGHTDTQYF
j_call: TRBJ1-2; cdr3_length: 14; v_call: TRBV7-8; cdr3_aa: CASSLGSGDYGYTF
j_call: TRBJ2-2; cdr3_length: 15; v_call: TRBV19; cdr3_aa: CASSISLANTGELFF
j_call: TRBJ2-2; cdr3_length: 14; v_call: TRBV18; cdr3_aa: CASSGGLNTGELFF
j_call: TRBJ2-7; cdr3_length: 14; v_call: TRBV2; cdr3_aa: CASSIRQSTYEQYF
j_call: TRBJ2-3; cdr3_length: 14; v_call: TRBV10-1; cdr3_aa: CASSPRASTDTQYF
j_call: TRBJ2-7; cdr3_length: 15; v_call: TRBV19; cdr3_aa: CANKTTGRVSYEQYF
j_call: TRBJ2-5; cdr3_length: 14; v_call: TRBV7-3; cdr3_aa: CASSSDRYQETQYF
j_call: TRBJ2-7; cdr3_length: 17; v_call: TRBV2; cdr3_aa: CASSPTFSGGVHYEQYF
j_call: TRBJ1-2; cdr3_length: 14; v_call: TRBV5-6; cdr3_aa: CASEGTGTYYGYTF
j_call: TRBJ2-1; cdr3_length: 16; v_call: TRBV6-4; cdr3_aa: CASSDSSGGASNEQFF
j_call: TRBJ1-5; cdr3_length: 14; v_call: TRBV5-5; cdr3_aa: CASSWGAGDQPQHF
j_call: TRBJ1-6; cdr3_length: 18; v_call: TRBV11-2; cdr3_aa: CASSTTTFPGQGHSPLHF